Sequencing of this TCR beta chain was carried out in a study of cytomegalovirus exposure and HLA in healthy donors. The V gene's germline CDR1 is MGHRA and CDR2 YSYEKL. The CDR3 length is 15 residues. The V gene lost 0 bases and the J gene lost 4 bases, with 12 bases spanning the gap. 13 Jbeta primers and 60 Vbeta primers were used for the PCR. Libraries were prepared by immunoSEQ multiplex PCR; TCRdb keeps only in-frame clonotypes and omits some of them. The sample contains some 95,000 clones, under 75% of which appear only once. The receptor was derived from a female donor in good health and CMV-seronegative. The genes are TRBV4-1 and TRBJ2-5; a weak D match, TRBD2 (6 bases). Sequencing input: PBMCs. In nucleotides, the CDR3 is TGCGCCAGCAGCCAAGATTATCAGGAGGGAGAGACCCAGTACTTC. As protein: CASSQDYQEGETQYF.